This is a list of T cell receptor beta chains from one sample in a study of Ad26.COV2.S vaccination and SARS-CoV-2 variants. Clones were read by immunoSEQ multiplex PCR, and TCRdb kept only the in-frame ones, dropping some. The sample consists of around 400,000 clones, 80% to 90% of them appearing once. Sequencing used peripheral blood, obtained in a trial of Ad26.COV2.S vaccine versus placebo. The receptor set was obtained from a person between 18 and 65 years old who received the Ad26.COV2.S COVID-19 vaccine or a placebo. CDR3s include the opening cysteine and the closing phenylalanine or tryptophan. A D gene is named only where the DNA matches it firmly. Only some rows state a clone size, as once, few, many or a class for expanded clones.

clone_size: -; v_call: TRBV7-6; j_call: TRBJ2-2; d_call: TRBD2; cdr3_aa: CASSLAQRERGGELFF; cdr3_nt: TGTGCCAGCAGCTTAGCCCAGCGGGAACGGGGCGGGGAGCTGTTTTTT
clone_size: once; v_call: TRBV11-2; j_call: TRBJ2-1; d_call: TRBD2; cdr3_aa: CASSFRTSGSYNEQFF; cdr3_nt: TGTGCCAGCAGCTTTAGGACTAGCGGCTCCTACAATGAGCAGTTCTTC
clone_size: few; v_call: TRBV7-9; j_call: TRBJ1-2; d_call: -; cdr3_aa: CASSLVPGPGYGYTF; cdr3_nt: TGTGCCAGCAGCTTAGTCCCAGGGCCCGGCTATGGCTACACCTTC
clone_size: few; v_call: TRBV4-1; j_call: TRBJ2-4; d_call: TRBD2; cdr3_aa: CASSAHSSGLRRNIQYF; cdr3_nt: TGCGCCAGCAGCGCCCATTCTAGCGGATTGAGACGGAACATTCAGTACTTC
clone_size: -; v_call: TRBV5-1; j_call: TRBJ2-3; d_call: TRBD2; cdr3_aa: CASSLLTSGRGLSTDTQYF; cdr3_nt: TGCGCCAGCAGCCTCCTGACTAGCGGGAGAGGCCTTAGCACAGATACGCAGTATTTT
clone_size: -; v_call: TRBV5-1; j_call: TRBJ2-1; d_call: -; cdr3_aa: CASSFGIADGNEQFF; cdr3_nt: TGCGCCAGCAGCTTTGGAATAGCGGACGGCAATGAGCAGTTCTTC
clone_size: -; v_call: TRBV6-5; j_call: TRBJ2-4; d_call: -; cdr3_aa: CASSPPTGTPNIQYF; cdr3_nt: TGTGCCAGCAGTCCCCCGACCGGGACACCAAACATTCAGTACTTC
clone_size: few; v_call: TRBV11-2; j_call: TRBJ2-7; d_call: TRBD2; cdr3_aa: CASSLGYSSGSQFLKQYF; cdr3_nt: TGTGCCAGCAGCTTAGGGTATAGTAGCGGGAGCCAGTTTTTAAAGCAGTACTTC
clone_size: -; v_call: TRBV5-4; j_call: TRBJ2-4; d_call: -; cdr3_aa: CASSLNGGVAKNIQYF; cdr3_nt: TGTGCCAGCAGCTTGAATGGCGGGGTAGCCAAAAACATTCAGTACTTC
clone_size: -; v_call: TRBV19; j_call: TRBJ2-3; d_call: -; cdr3_aa: CASSRTGQTSGPTDTQYF; cdr3_nt: TGTGCCAGTAGCCGGACAGGCCAGACTAGTGGCCCGACAGATACGCAGTATTTT
clone_size: -; v_call: TRBV10-3; j_call: TRBJ1-5; d_call: TRBD1; cdr3_aa: CAISEDRENQPQHF; cdr3_nt: TGTGCCATCAGTGAGGACAGGGAGAATCAGCCCCAGCATTTT
clone_size: -; v_call: TRBV19; j_call: TRBJ1-2; d_call: TRBD1; cdr3_aa: CASRSGTGVGNYGYTF; cdr3_nt: TGTGCCAGTAGATCCGGGACAGGAGTCGGGAACTATGGCTACACCTTC
clone_size: once; v_call: TRBV10-3; j_call: TRBJ2-1; d_call: -; cdr3_aa: CAISEVRNEQFF; cdr3_nt: TGTGCCATCAGTGAAGTACGGAATGAGCAGTTCTTC
clone_size: -; v_call: TRBV5-1; j_call: TRBJ2-1; d_call: -; cdr3_aa: CASSLGSRNEQFF; cdr3_nt: TGCGCCAGCAGCTTGGGAAGCAGAAATGAGCAGTTCTTC
clone_size: -; v_call: TRBV10-2; j_call: TRBJ1-1; d_call: TRBD1; cdr3_aa: CASSEKGQGENEAFF; cdr3_nt: TGCGCCAGCAGTGAAAAGGGACAGGGGGAGAATGAAGCTTTCTTT
clone_size: -; v_call: TRBV2; j_call: TRBJ1-6; d_call: -; cdr3_aa: CASSREPRGSPLHF; cdr3_nt: TGTGCCAGCTCCCGGGAGCCGCGGGGGTCACCCCTCCACTTT
clone_size: -; v_call: TRBV24-1; j_call: TRBJ2-3; d_call: -; cdr3_aa: CASGVGHTDTQYF; cdr3_nt: TGTGCCAGCGGGGTTGGTCACACAGATACGCAGTATTTT
clone_size: -; v_call: TRBV13; j_call: TRBJ2-7; d_call: TRBD1; cdr3_aa: CASSFGTGEYEQYF; cdr3_nt: TGTGCCAGCAGCTTCGGGACAGGGGAATACGAACAGTACTTC
clone_size: -; v_call: TRBV5-1; j_call: TRBJ2-7; d_call: TRBD1; cdr3_aa: CASSRGTGGSYEQYF; cdr3_nt: TGCGCCAGCAGCCGAGGGACAGGGGGCTCCTACGAGCAGTACTTC
clone_size: -; v_call: TRBV4-1; j_call: TRBJ1-1; d_call: -; cdr3_aa: CASSHNSAEAFF; cdr3_nt: TGCGCCAGCAGCCACAACTCTGCTGAAGCTTTCTTT
clone_size: -; v_call: TRBV9; j_call: TRBJ2-7; d_call: -; cdr3_aa: CASSVLDGWGSEQYF; cdr3_nt: TGTGCCAGCAGCGTACTCGACGGTTGGGGGAGCGAGCAGTACTTC
clone_size: -; v_call: TRBV18; j_call: TRBJ2-1; d_call: -; cdr3_aa: CASSPPGNNEQFF; cdr3_nt: TGTGCCAGCTCACCACCGGGGAACAATGAGCAGTTCTTC
clone_size: -; v_call: TRBV29-1; j_call: TRBJ1-1; d_call: -; cdr3_aa: CSVTSGGIGNTEAFF; cdr3_nt: TGCAGCGTTACTTCGGGGGGCATTGGGAACACTGAAGCTTTCTTT
clone_size: -; v_call: TRBV18; j_call: TRBJ2-7; d_call: TRBD1; cdr3_aa: CASSPQGAYEQYF; cdr3_nt: TGTGCCAGCTCACCCCAGGGGGCCTACGAGCAGTACTTC
clone_size: -; v_call: TRBV9; j_call: TRBJ1-6; d_call: -; cdr3_aa: CASSARERDGSPLHF; cdr3_nt: TGTGCCAGCAGCGCGAGGGAACGGGACGGTTCACCCCTCCACTTT
clone_size: -; v_call: TRBV7-9; j_call: TRBJ2-5; d_call: -; cdr3_aa: CASSLAGGETQYF; cdr3_nt: TGTGCCAGCAGCTTAGCGGGAGGAGAGACCCAGTACTTC
clone_size: -; v_call: TRBV24-1; j_call: TRBJ1-1; d_call: -; cdr3_aa: CATSDTGTEAFF; cdr3_nt: TGTGCCACCAGTGATACAGGAACTGAAGCTTTCTTT
clone_size: -; v_call: TRBV15; j_call: TRBJ2-7; d_call: TRBD1; cdr3_aa: CATRGQGRYEQYF; cdr3_nt: TGTGCCACCAGGGGACAGGGTAGATACGAGCAGTACTTC
clone_size: -; v_call: TRBV19; j_call: TRBJ1-3; d_call: -; cdr3_aa: CASTLGPSSGNTIYF; cdr3_nt: TGTGCCAGTACCCTGGGACCCTCCTCTGGAAACACCATATATTTT
clone_size: -; v_call: TRBV27; j_call: TRBJ2-7; d_call: TRBD1; cdr3_aa: CASSGGPGQPYYEQYF; cdr3_nt: TGTGCCAGCAGTGGGGGCCCGGGACAGCCCTACTACGAGCAGTACTTC
clone_size: -; v_call: TRBV7-9; j_call: TRBJ2-5; d_call: -; cdr3_aa: CASSLTIREDQETQYF; cdr3_nt: TGTGCCAGCAGCCTCACTATTAGGGAAGATCAAGAGACCCAGTACTTC